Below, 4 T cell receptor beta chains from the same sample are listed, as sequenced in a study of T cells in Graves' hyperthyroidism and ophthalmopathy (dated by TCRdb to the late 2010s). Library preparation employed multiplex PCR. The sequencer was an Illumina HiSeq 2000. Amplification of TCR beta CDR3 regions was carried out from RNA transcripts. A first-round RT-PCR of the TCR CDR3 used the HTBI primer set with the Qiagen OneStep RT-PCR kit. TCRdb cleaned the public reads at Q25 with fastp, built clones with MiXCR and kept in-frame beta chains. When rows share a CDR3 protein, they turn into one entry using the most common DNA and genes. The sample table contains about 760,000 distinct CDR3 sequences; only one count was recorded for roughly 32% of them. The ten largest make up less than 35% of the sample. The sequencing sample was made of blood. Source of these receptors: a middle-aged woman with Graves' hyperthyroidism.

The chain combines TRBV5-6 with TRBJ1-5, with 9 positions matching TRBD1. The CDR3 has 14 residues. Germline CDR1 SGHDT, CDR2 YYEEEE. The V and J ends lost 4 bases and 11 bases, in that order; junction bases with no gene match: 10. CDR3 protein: CASSVRDRARSQHF. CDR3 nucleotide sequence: TGTGCCAGCAGCGTCCGGGACAGGGCTAGGTCCCAGCATTTT.

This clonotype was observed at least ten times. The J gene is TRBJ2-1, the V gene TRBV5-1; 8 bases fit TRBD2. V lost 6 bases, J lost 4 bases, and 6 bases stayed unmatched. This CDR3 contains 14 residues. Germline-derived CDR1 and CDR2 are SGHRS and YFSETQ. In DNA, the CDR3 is TGCGCCAGCACCCCGAGCGGGGGATACAATGAGCAGTTCTTC. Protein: CASTPSGGYNEQFF.

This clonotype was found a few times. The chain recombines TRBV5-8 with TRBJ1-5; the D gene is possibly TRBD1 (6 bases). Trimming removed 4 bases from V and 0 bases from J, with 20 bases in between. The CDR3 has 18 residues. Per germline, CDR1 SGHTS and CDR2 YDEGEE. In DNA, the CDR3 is TGTGCCAGCAGCGGGGGGCCAAACAGGGACCATAGCAATCAGCCCCAGCATTTT. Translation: CASSGGPNRDHSNQPQHF. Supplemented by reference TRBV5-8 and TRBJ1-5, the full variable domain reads EAGVTQSPTHLIKTRGQQATLRCSPISGHTSVYWYQQALGLGLQFLLWYDEGEERNRGNFPPRFSGRQFPNYSSELNVNALELEDSALYLCASSGGPNRDHSNQPQHFGDGTRLSIL.

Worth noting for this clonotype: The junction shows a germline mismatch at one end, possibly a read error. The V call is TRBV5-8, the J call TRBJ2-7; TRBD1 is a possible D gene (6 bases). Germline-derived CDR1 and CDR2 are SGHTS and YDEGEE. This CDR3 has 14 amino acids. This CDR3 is CASRRGHGSHEQYF. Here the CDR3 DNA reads TGCGCCAGCAGAAGGGGACATGGGAGTCACGAGCAGTACTTC.